This entry lists 23 T cell receptor beta chains sequenced from one sample in a study of cytomegalovirus exposure and HLA in healthy donors. PCR amplification relied on 60 Vbeta primers (plus 13 Jbeta primers). Sequenced by immunoSEQ multiplex PCR; TCRdb stores in-frame clones only, minus some. The sample has 90,000 to 95,000 clones; roughly 80% are singletons. The sample consisted of PBMCs. The receptors here all came from a girl aged 2 to 9 in good health and CMV-seropositive.

This sequence joins TRBV20-1 and TRBJ2-5; D ambiguous. Germline V gene lookup returns CDR1 DFQATT and CDR2 SNEGSKA (reference sequence). CDR3 length: 11 amino acids. V was trimmed by 4 bases and J by 3 bases, leaving 6 bases between them. CDR3 region: CSAKREETQYF. The CDR3 DNA reads as TGCAGTGCTAAACGGGAAGAGACCCAGTACTTC.

The genes are TRBV5-6 and TRBJ2-1; a possible D gene is TRBD2 (6 bases). CDR3 length: 16 amino acids. V was pared by 4 bases and J by 6 bases, with 20 bases between. The germline V gene encodes CDR1 SGHDT and CDR2 YYEEEE. CDR3 coding DNA: TGTGCCAGCAGCCAGAGGGCGTCTAGCGCTATCAATGAGCAGTTCTTC. The encoded protein is CASSQRASSAINEQFF. The entire variable domain, with the rest obtained from reference TRBV5-6 and TRBJ2-1, is as follows: DAGVTQSPTHLIKTRGQQVTLRCSPKSGHDTVSWYQQALGQGPQFIFQYYEEEERQRGNFPDRFSGHQFPNYSSELNVNALLLGDSALYLCASSQRASSAINEQFFGPGTRLTVL.

The J gene is TRBJ1-4, the V gene TRBV30; tentatively, D is TRBD1 (5 bases). Trimming took 2 bases from V and 0 from J, leaving 10 bases between them. This CDR3 is 15 amino acids long. Germline V lookup: CDR1 GTSNPN, CDR2 SVGIG (reference sequence). The CDR3 bases are TGTGCCTGGAGTCCAGGGCTCACAACTAATGAAAAACTGTTTTTT. This translates into CAWSPGLTTNEKLFF.

This clone was counted a single time. The genes are TRBV30 and TRBJ2-1; TRBD2 matches 11 bases. The J segment lost 5 bases and the V segment lost 6 bases, leaving 12 bases of the junction unmatched. This CDR3 has 16 residues. The germline V gene encodes CDR1 GTSNPN and CDR2 SVGIG (reference sequence). The CDR3 spells CACSSLTSGKNNEQFF. The CDR3 DNA follows: TGTGCCTGCAGTTCTCTGACTAGCGGGAAAAACAATGAGCAGTTCTTC.

The chain combines TRBV30 with TRBJ2-1; TRBD1 agrees at 9 bases. The length of the CDR3 is 16 residues. Losses at the gene ends were 0 bases for V and 10 bases for J; bases not matched to a gene: 13. CDR1 and CDR2 from the germline V gene are GTSNPN and SVGIG (reference sequence). The CDR3 is CAWSVRGRTGAREQFF. The DNA for the CDR3 is TGTGCCTGGAGTGTACGAGGACGGACAGGGGCTCGGGAGCAGTTCTTC.

The genes are TRBV20-1 and TRBJ1-2; D perhaps matches TRBD1 (6 bases). Trimming pared 4 bases from V and 3 bases from J, leaving 6 bases between. Germline-derived CDR1 and CDR2 are DFQATT and SNEGSKA (reference sequence). This CDR3 is built from 11 residues. CDR3 sequence: CSATGDYGYTF. CDR3 in DNA: TGCAGTGCTACAGGGGACTATGGCTACACCTTC.

The chain is built from TRBV7-8 and TRBJ2-3; 8 nucleotides agree with TRBD1. Trimming took 2 bases from V and 6 from J; bases not matched to a gene: 10. CDR1 and CDR2 from the germline V gene are SGHVS and FQNEAQ. The CDR3 spans 16 residues. CDR3 protein: CASSLYAQGARDTQYF. The CDR3 DNA sequence: TGTGCCAGCAGCTTATATGCCCAGGGGGCAAGGGATACGCAGTATTTT.

The chain combines TRBV5-4 with TRBJ2-3; tentative D call: TRBD1 (5 bases). The CDR3 extends over 15 amino acids. The germline V and J ends were trimmed by 0 bases and 2 bases, with 10 bases remaining between them. Germline V gene sequence: CDR1 SGHNT, CDR2 YYREEE (reference sequence). CDR3 DNA: TGTGCCAGCAGCTTGGTTGGGGCCTCCACAGATACGCAGTATTTT. Protein: CASSLVGASTDTQYF.

This clone was counted only a few times. The chain couples TRBV30 to TRBJ1-2; tentatively, D is TRBD1 (5 bases). The germline gives CDR1 GTSNPN, CDR2 SVGIG (reference sequence). The germline V and J ends were trimmed by 2 bases and 8 bases, with 9 bases remaining between them. The CDR3 is 11 residues long. The CDR3 DNA reads as TGTGCCTGGAGTATGGGGCCCGGCTACACCTTC. The encoded protein is CAWSMGPGYTF.

The chain uses TRBV5-5 and TRBJ2-7; a weak D match, TRBD1 (5 bases). Germline V CDR1 and CDR2: SGHKS, YYEKEE (reference sequence). With 4 bases removed from V and 7 bases from J, the gap between germline ends came to 21 bases. The CDR3 has 15 amino acids. The CDR3 reads CASSNPHLGRTEQYF. CDR3 bases: TGTGCCAGCAGCAACCCCCACTTAGGGCGGACAGAGCAGTACTTC. Supplemented by reference TRBV5-5 and TRBJ2-7, the full variable domain reads DAGVTQSPTHLIKTRGQQVTLRCSPISGHKSVSWYQQVLGQGPQFIFQYYEKEERGRGNFPDRFSARQFPNYSSELNVNALLLGDSALYLCASSNPHLGRTEQYFGPGTRLTVT.

As concerns this clone: Other DNA sequences in the sample encode the same CDR3. The J gene is TRBJ2-2, the V gene TRBV4-3, with 12 bases matching TRBD2. CDR1 LGHNA and CDR2 YSLEER come from the germline V gene. This CDR3 spans 19 amino acids. The J segment lost 5 bases and the V segment lost 0 bases, leaving 10 bases of the junction unmatched. CDR3 sequence reads: CASSQEGLAGGMRTGELFF. The CDR3 bases are TGCGCCAGCAGCCAAGAAGGTCTAGCGGGAGGGATGAGGACCGGGGAGCTGTTTTTT.

The V call is TRBV6-5, the J call TRBJ2-2, with D maybe TRBD1 (5 bases). CDR3 length: 14 amino acids. The germline gives CDR1 MNHEY, CDR2 SVGAGI. The ends were cut back, 11 bases at V and 2 bases at J, with 15 bases in the middle. The CDR3 DNA reads TGTGCCGGTTCACCGACAGTTAACACCGGGGAGCTGTTTTTT. It specifies CAGSPTVNTGELFF.

Comment on this clone: At one boundary the junction diverges from the germline segment, which might be a read error. The chain couples TRBV7-7 to TRBJ1-4, with D possibly matching TRBD1 (5 bases). This CDR3 is built from 14 residues. Germline-derived CDR1 and CDR2 are SSHAT and FNYEAQ (reference sequence). DNA for the CDR3: TGTGCTAGCAGCCTCGACAGCTATGCGGAAAAACTGTTTTTT. Its protein is CASSLDSYAEKLFF.

This sequence joins TRBV6-6 and TRBJ2-3; 7 bases align to TRBD1. The CDR3 has 14 amino acids. Trimming cost V 2 bases and J 2 bases; bases outside gene matches: 1. CDR1 is MNHNY, CDR2 SVGAGI, per germline (reference sequence). The CDR3 DNA is TGTGCCAGCAGTTACAGGGGGCTCACAGATACGCAGTATTTT. It codes for CASSYRGLTDTQYF.

The genes are TRBV28 and TRBJ1-3; TRBD1 agrees at 9 bases. Germline V gene sequence: CDR1 MDHEN, CDR2 SYDVKM. The junction had 7 bases not matched to a gene; V was cut back by 6 bases and J by 4 bases. The CDR3 is 15 residues long. This chain's CDR3 is CASRPQGANGNTIYF. CDR3 bases: TGTGCCAGCAGACCACAGGGGGCGAACGGAAACACCATATATTTT.

V gene TRBV29-1 combines with J gene TRBJ2-7; D not resolved. V lost 2 bases to trimming and J lost 3 bases, with 8 bases between them. Germline V lookup: CDR1 SQVTM, CDR2 ANQGSEA. There are 12 residues in the CDR3. CDR3 residues: CSVELRDYEQYF. In DNA form, the CDR3 reads TGCAGCGTTGAACTGAGAGACTACGAGCAGTACTTC.

V usage is TRBV19 and J usage is TRBJ1-1; tentative D call: TRBD1 (6 bases). The V end was cut by 11 bases, the J end by 4 bases, with 11 bases between. Germline CDR1 and CDR2: LNHDA and SQIVND (reference sequence). There are 11 residues in the CDR3. The CDR3 here is CASKGVTEAFF. The CDR3 region has the DNA TGTGCCTCAAAGGGGGTCACTGAAGCTTTCTTT. The variable domain in full, completed from reference TRBV19 and TRBJ1-1, reads DGGITQSPKYLFRKEGQNVTLSCEQNLNHDAMYWYRQDPGQGLRLIYYSQIVNDFQKGDIAEGYSVSREKKESFPLTVTSAQKNPTAFYLCASKGVTEAFFGQGTRLTVV.

This clone was detected only a few times. The V gene is TRBV7-2, the J gene TRBJ2-3; D remains ambiguous. The CDR3 covers 11 residues. The V and J ends lost 0 bases and 7 bases respectively, with 2 bases between them. Germline V lookup: CDR1 SGHTA, CDR2 FQGNSA. In DNA, the CDR3 is TGTGCCAGCAGCTTAGCCTATACGCAGTATTTT. Translation gives CASSLAYTQYF.

The chain couples TRBV5-1 to TRBJ2-1; D unresolved. Deletions cut 1 base from V and 1 base from J, with 3 bases between. Germline V CDR1 and CDR2: SGHRS, YFSETQ. The CDR3 is 13 amino acids. Here the CDR3 DNA reads TGCGCCAGCAGCTTGACATCCTACAATGAGCAGTTCTTC. Protein sequence: CASSLTSYNEQFF.

CDR3 in amino acids: CASSIGTSGGQETQYF. The CDR3 DNA reads as TGTGCCAGCTCCATCGGGACTAGCGGAGGGCAAGAGACCCAGTACTTC. The chain combines TRBV2 with TRBJ2-5; 11 positions match TRBD2. With V trimmed by 8 bases and J by 2 bases, 10 bases remained unmatched. Germline CDR1 reads SNHLY; CDR2 reads FYNNEI. The CDR3 sequence is 16 residues long.

The rearrangement links TRBV10-3 to TRBJ1-1, with D unclear. From germline, CDR1 is ENHRY and CDR2 SYGVKD. Trimming left V 5 bases short and J 7 bases short, with 11 bases between. The CDR3 covers 12 residues. CDR3 nucleotides: TGTGCCATCAGTCCCTCCGAGGGTGAAGCTTTCTTT. This codes for CAISPSEGEAFF.

The genes are TRBV6-5 and TRBJ1-1, with D tentatively TRBD1 (5 bases). Germline CDR1 reads MNHEY; CDR2 reads SVGAGI. CDR3 length equals 14 residues. The germline V and J ends were trimmed by 5 bases and 5 bases, with 15 bases remaining between them. Here the CDR3 reads CASSTGRGSTEAFF. The CDR3 DNA is TGTGCCAGCAGTACTGGACGGGGGTCTACTGAAGCTTTCTTT.

The V call is TRBV25-1, the J call TRBJ1-1; D is unclear. CDR1 is MGHDK and CDR2 is SYGVNS in the germline V gene. The CDR3 has 17 residues. V dropped 2 bases and J dropped 0 bases, with 16 bases sitting between them. CDR3 sequence reads: CASSEGPFSLMNTEAFF. The CDR3 nucleotides read TGTGCCAGCAGTGAAGGGCCCTTTTCCCTCATGAACACTGAAGCTTTCTTT.